The clone carrying this T cell receptor (beta chain) was observed a few times. What it binds is not known. This CDR3 has 15 residues. Between the trimmed V and J ends, which lost 11 bases and 4 bases, there was a span of 21 bases. Germline assignment: CDR1 MNHEY and CDR2 SMNVEV (reference sequence). The data stem from a study of T-cell memory formation after mild COVID-19. Overall study results and limits: The study detected some responding clones in pre-infection memory, suggesting cross-reactive memory joined.

TCRdb reprocessed the 5' RACE reads with MiXCR, giving one entry per CDR3 protein. The sample includes some 450,000 distinct CDR3 sequences, around 20% of them seen just once. Sequencing was done on a sample of PBMCs or a T cell subset sorted from them (not recorded which). The receptor was isolated from an adult woman who had mild COVID-19 (a few samples of this study predate the infection). Cell type and time point are not known. The V and J genes are TRBV27 and TRBJ1-5, with D perhaps TRBD1 (6 bases). CDR3 in amino acids: CASRGGRRGNQPQHF. The CDR3 region has the DNA TGTGCCTCCCGTGGGGGGCGTCGGGGAAATCAGCCCCAGCATTTT.